A single sample is the source of the 29 T cell receptor beta chains below, sequenced in a study of shared clonotypes between healthy human individuals. Profiled with immunoSEQ multiplex PCR; TCRdb holds only in-frame clones, not every one. The sample records over 2 million clones, around 93% being singletons. The sample comprised naive CD4+ T cells from PBMCs. This sample's subset: CD45RA+ positively selected. The receptors stem from a young man in good health. Some clones in this sample may be carry-over from other donors' samples.

The chain combines TRBV27 with TRBJ1-1; TRBD1 aligns across 7 bases. The V gene end was trimmed by 5 bases and the J gene end by 7 bases; junction bases not matched to a gene: 7. The CDR3 has 13 amino acids. Per the germline V gene, CDR1 is MNHEY and CDR2 is SMNVEV (reference sequence). CDR3 loop: CASSGRGRNEAFF. The CDR3 bases are TGTGCCAGCAGTGGGAGGGGGCGGAATGAAGCTTTCTTT.

V is TRBV2 and J is TRBJ2-7; maybe TRBD2 (6 bases). Trimming stripped 7 bases from V and 9 bases from J, with 13 bases between. Germline lookup yields CDR1 SNHLY and CDR2 FYNNEI. CDR3 size: 11 residues. CDR3 DNA sequence: TGTGCCAGCACCCCGGCGGGGACGCAGTACTTC. The encoded protein is CASTPAGTQYF.

J is TRBJ1-5 and V is TRBV7-2; the match to TRBD1 covers 8 bases. Trimming at V came to 3 bases and at J to 1 base, leaving 8 bases not matched to a gene. This CDR3 has 17 amino acids. Germline CDR1 and CDR2: SGHTA and FQGNSA. CDR3 protein: CASSFYGQGESNQPQHF. CDR3 coding DNA: TGTGCCAGCAGCTTTTACGGACAGGGCGAGAGCAATCAGCCCCAGCATTTT. Using reference TRBV7-2 and TRBJ1-5 for the parts outside the CDR3, the full variable domain is GAGVSQSPSNKVTEKGKDVELRCDPISGHTALYWYRQSLGQGLEFLIYFQGNSAPDKSGLPSDRFSAERTGGSVSTLTIQRTQQEDSAVYLCASSFYGQGESNQPQHFGDGTRLSIL.

The V gene is TRBV10-1, the J gene TRBJ2-1; 9 bases map to TRBD2. Trimming took 6 bases from V and 1 from J; bases not matched to a gene: 4. Looked up from germline, CDR1 is WNHNN and CDR2 is SYGVQD (reference sequence). The length of the CDR3 is 15 residues. CDR3 region: CASRTGLASYNEQFF. CDR3 coding DNA: TGCGCCAGCAGGACGGGACTAGCATCCTACAATGAGCAGTTCTTC.

The chain couples TRBV5-1 to TRBJ2-2, with 7 bases matching TRBD1. V lost 3 bases to trimming and J lost 0 bases; unmatched junction nucleotides: 5. The CDR3 runs to 16 residues. The germline gives CDR1 SGHRS, CDR2 YFSETQ. Written as DNA, the CDR3 is TGCGCCAGCAGCTCACGGACAGGCACGAACACCGGGGAGCTGTTTTTT. Protein product: CASSSRTGTNTGELFF.

The table lists this clone with a count of one. This CDR3 is also generated by other DNA sequences in the sample. The V and J genes are TRBV10-1 and TRBJ1-1; D not resolved. Trimming cost V 3 bases and J 4 bases, with 12 bases left between them. Germline V CDR1 and CDR2: WNHNN, SYGVQD (reference sequence). The CDR3 has 14 amino acids. The CDR3 nucleotides read TGCGCCAGCAGTGACGGGTCCGCGGGCACTGAAGCTTTCTTT. This translates into CASSDGSAGTEAFF.

The rearrangement joins TRBV11-2 to TRBJ2-3; TRBD2 is a possible D gene (5 bases). V was clipped by 3 bases and J by 0 bases, with 10 bases between them. The CDR3 consists of 15 residues. Germline V gives CDR1 SGHAT, CDR2 FQNNGV. CDR3 sequence reads: CASSFRWESTDTQYF. CDR3 sequence (DNA): TGTGCCAGCAGCTTTAGGTGGGAGAGCACAGATACGCAGTATTTT.

This rearrangement joins TRBV5-1 to TRBJ2-1; TRBD2 agrees at 8 bases. The CDR3 runs 14 residues. The ends lost 6 bases at V and 4 bases at J; junction bases unmatched: 6. In germline, CDR1 is SGHRS, CDR2 YFSETQ. Here the CDR3 reads CASKREGSYNEQFF. DNA for the CDR3: TGCGCCAGCAAACGGGAGGGTTCGTACAATGAGCAGTTCTTC.

The rearrangement uses TRBV6-5 and TRBJ1-5; possibly TRBD1 for D (6 bases). This CDR3 has 13 amino acids. Germline V lookup: CDR1 MNHEY, CDR2 SVGAGI. Trimming took off 1 base at V and 6 bases at J, with 7 bases between the two ends. The CDR3 is CASSYLGGQPQHF. CDR3 coding DNA: TGTGCCAGCAGTTACTTAGGGGGTCAGCCCCAGCATTTT.

V usage is TRBV5-4 and J usage is TRBJ1-1; D is unclear. V was cut by 4 bases and J by 3 bases, with 13 bases left in between. Germline loops: CDR1 SGHNT, CDR2 YYREEE (reference sequence). The CDR3 consists of 14 residues. Here the CDR3 reads CASSIRLKDTEAFF. For the CDR3, the DNA is TGTGCCAGCAGCATAAGGTTAAAGGACACTGAAGCTTTCTTT.

This clone was picked up one time. The genes are TRBV10-1 and TRBJ2-2, with TRBD2 matching 9 bases. V lost 3 bases, J lost 5 bases, and 4 bases stayed unmatched. Germline V gene lookup returns CDR1 WNHNN and CDR2 SYGVQD (reference sequence). The CDR3 loop spans 15 amino acids. Written as DNA, the CDR3 is TGCGCCAGCAGTGATCGCGGGAGGGGGACCGGGGAGCTGTTTTTT. Protein product: CASSDRGRGTGELFF.

The chain joins TRBV5-1 to TRBJ2-7, with unresolved D. This CDR3 comprises 15 residues. Germline lookup yields CDR1 SGHRS and CDR2 YFSETQ. V was shortened by 0 bases and J by 2 bases, with 12 bases between the two germline ends. The CDR3: CASSLEWQDPYEQYF. Here the CDR3 DNA reads TGCGCCAGCAGCTTGGAATGGCAGGACCCCTACGAGCAGTACTTC. Looking up the rest from reference TRBV5-1 and TRBJ2-7 gives the full variable domain: KAGVTQTPRYLIKTRGQQVTLSCSPISGHRSVSWYQQTPGQGLQFLFEYFSETQRNKGNFPGRFSGRQFSNSRSEMNVSTLELGDSALYLCASSLEWQDPYEQYFGPGTRLTVT.

The chain links TRBV2 to TRBJ2-7; 8 bases map to TRBD2. The CDR3 runs to 13 residues. The V and J ends lost 7 bases and 6 bases, in that order; junction bases with no gene match: 8. Germline V gene sequence: CDR1 SNHLY, CDR2 FYNNEI. This chain's CDR3 is CASNRLAGSEQYF. CDR3 coding DNA: TGTGCCAGCAATAGGCTAGCGGGCTCCGAGCAGTACTTC.

This clone was detected a few times. The chain links TRBV30 to TRBJ1-1; D uncertain. V was cut by 5 bases and J by 4 bases, with 5 bases left in between. Germline V lookup: CDR1 GTSNPN, CDR2 SVGIG (reference sequence). CDR3 size: 10 residues. The chain's CDR3 is CAWFFTEAFF. The CDR3 DNA sequence: TGTGCCTGGTTTTTCACTGAAGCTTTCTTT.

This clone was observed once. The CDR3 DNA follows: TGTGCCTCCAGTGAATCTGGGGCCAACGTCCTGACTTTC. This encodes CASSESGANVLTF. V is TRBV5-4 and J is TRBJ2-6; the D is unclear. This CDR3 comprises 13 residues. V dropped 10 bases and J dropped 1 base, with 9 bases sitting between them. CDR1 and CDR2 (germline): SGHNT, YYREEE (reference sequence).

CDR3 in amino acids: CASSYRTGAASSPGNTIYF. CDR3 nucleotides: TGTGCCAGCAGCTACCGGACAGGGGCCGCATCTTCCCCTGGAAACACCATATATTTT. J is TRBJ1-3 and V is TRBV5-8; 9 bases align to TRBD1. Trimming removed 3 bases from V and 2 bases from J; junction bases left unmatched: 15. Germline V gene lookup returns CDR1 SGHTS and CDR2 YDEGEE. This CDR3 comprises 19 residues. Supplemented by reference TRBV5-8 and TRBJ1-3, the full variable domain reads EAGVTQSPTHLIKTRGQQATLRCSPISGHTSVYWYQQALGLGLQFLLWYDEGEERNRGNFPPRFSGRQFPNYSSELNVNALELEDSALYLCASSYRTGAASSPGNTIYFGEGSWLTVV.

The chain uses TRBV28 and TRBJ1-2; TRBD1 aligns across 7 bases. This CDR3 spans 17 amino acids. Germline CDR1 is MDHEN and CDR2 is SYDVKM. Trimming at V came to 6 bases and at J to 4 bases, leaving 17 bases not matched to a gene. Here the CDR3 reads CASRSLGTASTPYGYTF. In DNA, the CDR3 is TGTGCCAGCAGAAGCCTAGGGACAGCCTCTACCCCCTATGGCTACACCTTC.

J is TRBJ2-7 and V is TRBV27, with TRBD1 identical over 9 bases. V was clipped by 4 bases and J by 5 bases; unmatched bases: 18. There are 18 residues in the CDR3. Germline V gene sequence: CDR1 MNHEY, CDR2 SMNVEV (reference sequence). CDR3 protein: CASSSSTWARDRVHEQYF. CDR3 DNA: TGTGCCAGCAGTTCCTCGACGTGGGCCCGGGACAGGGTCCACGAGCAGTACTTC.

This chain joins TRBV6-1 and TRBJ2-1; no clear D. V was cut by 4 bases and J by 0 bases, with 16 bases left in between. Germline V gene sequence: CDR1 MNHNS, CDR2 SASEGT. This CDR3 is 17 amino acids long. This CDR3 is CASSAFQAQSSYNEQFF. CDR3 DNA sequence: TGTGCCAGCAGTGCTTTCCAAGCCCAAAGCTCCTACAATGAGCAGTTCTTC.

On this clone itself: The same CDR3 can be traced to other DNA sequences in this sample. The chain joins TRBV7-6 to TRBJ1-5; D is possibly TRBD1 (6 bases). V gave up 5 bases and J gave up 2 bases, with 10 bases separating them. Germline V lookup: CDR1 SGHVS, CDR2 FNYEAQ. There are 14 residues in the CDR3. The CDR3 nucleotides are TGTGCCAGCAGCGCAGGGGTGGGCAATCAGCCCCAGCATTTT. Residues: CASSAGVGNQPQHF.

J is TRBJ1-6 and V is TRBV27, with D possibly being TRBD1 (5 bases). Trimming shortened V by 7 bases and J by 7 bases, and 11 bases separated the two germline ends. Germline CDR1 and CDR2: MNHEY and SMNVEV (reference sequence). CDR3 length: 13 amino acids. The DNA of the CDR3 is TGTGCCAGCAAGGGGAGACTAAATTCACCCCTCCACTTT. Translating gives CASKGRLNSPLHF.

This chain links TRBV18 with TRBJ2-7, with D possibly matching TRBD2 (5 bases). This CDR3 contains 14 residues. CDR1 is KGHSH, CDR2 LQKENI, per germline. Trimming removed 2 bases at V and 2 bases at J, with 10 bases between. CDR3 loop: CASSPETTTYEQYF. As DNA, the CDR3 is TGTGCCAGCTCACCAGAGACTACAACCTACGAGCAGTACTTC.

The genes are TRBV4-2 and TRBJ2-1, with D unclear. The V gene lost 6 bases and the J gene lost 0 bases, with 15 bases spanning the gap. CDR1 LGHNA and CDR2 YNFKEQ come from the germline V gene. The CDR3 is 16 amino acids. DNA of the CDR3: TGTGCCAGCAGGCATAAGGCGGATTCCTCCTACAATGAGCAGTTCTTC. Residues: CASRHKADSSYNEQFF.

The rearrangement joins TRBV11-2 to TRBJ1-1; a possible D gene is TRBD1 (6 bases). This CDR3 is built from 13 residues. Germline V lookup: CDR1 SGHAT, CDR2 FQNNGV. V lost 5 bases to trimming and J lost 11 bases, with 18 bases between them. The DNA for the CDR3 is TGTGCCAGCAGCCCCGACAGGAGTAGGCGGGCTTTCTTT. This gives the protein CASSPDRSRRAFF.

The J gene is TRBJ2-1, the V gene TRBV15; no firm D call. V lost 7 bases and J lost 0, with 10 bases in between. Germline lookup yields CDR1 LNHNV and CDR2 YYDKDF (reference sequence). This CDR3 has 14 amino acids. The CDR3 nucleotides are TGTGCCACCAAGGGTCCTTCCTCCTACAATGAGCAGTTCTTC. Its protein is CATKGPSSYNEQFF.

The rearrangement links TRBV5-4 to TRBJ2-7, with 9 bases fitting TRBD1. Per germline, CDR1 SGHNT and CDR2 YYREEE (reference sequence). After removal of 0 bases from V and 5 bases from J, the junction contained 3 bases not matched to a gene. This CDR3 has 14 residues. The CDR3, as DNA: TGTGCCAGCAGCTTGGGGACAGGGGTCCACGAGCAGTACTTC. It codes for CASSLGTGVHEQYF.

The V call is TRBV4-1, the J call TRBJ2-3; possible D gene TRBD2, 6 bases. CDR1 and CDR2 from the germline V gene are MGHRA and YSYEKL. There are 19 residues in the CDR3. V lost 1 base and J lost 0, with 20 bases in between. The CDR3 region is CASSQVFYGSGNSTDTQYF. In DNA form, the CDR3 reads TGCGCCAGCAGCCAAGTTTTTTATGGTAGCGGAAATAGCACAGATACGCAGTATTTT.

Concerning this clone itself: This may arise from a read error, as a much more abundant clone is one base away. Other DNA sequences in the sample encode the same CDR3. The chain combines TRBV5-4 with TRBJ2-5; D not resolved. CDR3 length equals 11 residues. CDR1 and CDR2 (germline): SGHNT, YYREEE (reference sequence). Trimming removed 0 bases at V and 5 bases at J, with 2 bases between. CDR3 nucleotides: TGTGCCAGCAGCTTGGAGGAGACCCAGTACTTC. It is translated as CASSLEETQYF.

V gene TRBV4-2 combines with J gene TRBJ2-6; tentatively, D is TRBD1 (6 bases). The CDR3 consists of 17 residues. Germline CDR1 LGHNA, CDR2 YNFKEQ. The ends were cut back, 2 bases at V and 2 bases at J, with 13 bases in the middle. CDR3 nucleotides: TGTGCCAGCAGCCAACGCGACAGGTTCACTGGGGCCAACGTCCTGACTTTC. This translates into CASSQRDRFTGANVLTF.